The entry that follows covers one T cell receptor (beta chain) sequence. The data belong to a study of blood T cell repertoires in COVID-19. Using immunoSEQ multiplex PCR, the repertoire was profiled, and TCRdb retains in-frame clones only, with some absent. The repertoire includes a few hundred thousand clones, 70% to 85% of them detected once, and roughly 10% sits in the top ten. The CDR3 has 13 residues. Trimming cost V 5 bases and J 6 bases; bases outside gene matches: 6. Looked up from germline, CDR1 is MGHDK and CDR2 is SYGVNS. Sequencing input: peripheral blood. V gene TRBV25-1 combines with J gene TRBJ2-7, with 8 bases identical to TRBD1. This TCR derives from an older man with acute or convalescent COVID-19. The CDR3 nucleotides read TGTGCCAGCAGTAGGCGGACAGGGAGCGAGCAGTACTTC. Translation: CASSRRTGSEQYF.